The clone carrying this T cell receptor (beta chain) was observed at least ten times. This entry belongs to a study of T cells in Graves' hyperthyroidism and ophthalmopathy. The TCR beta CDR3 regions underwent amplification using RNA transcripts as the source. In the first-round RT-PCR of the TCR CDR3, the HTBI primer set was used. Each CDR3 protein gets one entry after TCRdb re-called the multiplex PCR reads with MiXCR. The sample carries some 300,000 distinct CDR3 sequences, approximately 18% recorded once. The V gene's germline CDR1 is SGHRS and CDR2 YFSETQ. The germline V and J ends were trimmed by 1 base and 2 bases, with 5 bases remaining between them. The CDR3 is 13 residues long.

The V and J genes are TRBV5-1 and TRBJ2-3; no firm D call. The material sequenced was blood. This receptor was obtained from a man in his forties or fifties with Graves' ophthalmopathy. The CDR3 DNA follows: TGCGCCAGCAGCTTGATGGACACAGATACGCAGTATTTT. Residues: CASSLMDTDTQYF.